Shown below are 5 T cell receptor beta chains from a single sample sequenced in a study of T-cell reconstitution after alpha-beta-depleted transplantation in children. Preparation of the TCRbeta library used unique molecular identifiers. TCRdb recomputed calls from the PCR reads with MiXCR, one row per CDR3 protein. Of fewer than 700,000 distinct CDR3 sequences listed, 10% to 15% were seen once; the top ten hold over 2%. Specimen: PBMCs, mostly from graft donor cells, collected 360 days after TCRalphabeta/CD19-depleted stem cell transplant. Receptors originate from a male patient between 5 and 17 years old who had a stem cell transplant for acute myeloid leukemia, so the T cells may come from the graft donor.

This clonotype was found a few times. J is TRBJ2-7 and V is TRBV5-1, with 11 bases lining up with TRBD2. Germline loops: CDR1 SGHRS, CDR2 YFSETQ. The length of the CDR3 is 16 residues. V trimming: 3 bases; J trimming: 3 bases; junction bases outside the gene matches: 8. The CDR3: CASSSWSGTSGYEQYF. DNA of the CDR3: TGCGCCAGCAGCTCCTGGTCCGGGACTAGCGGCTACGAGCAGTACTTC.

The sample holds many counts of this clonotype. The genes are TRBV4-3 and TRBJ2-7; 12 bases are shared with TRBD2. V was pared by 0 bases and J by 2 bases, with 5 bases of the junction left unmatched. The CDR3 is made up of 17 amino acids. CDR1 and CDR2 (germline): LGHNA, YSLEER. The CDR3 nucleotides are TGCGCCAGCAGCCAAGAGAGGACTAGCGGGATCCCCTACGAGCAGTACTTC. Its protein product is CASSQERTSGIPYEQYF.

Many counts were recorded for this clonotype. The V call is TRBV4-3, the J call TRBJ2-2; D gene ambiguous. CDR3 length: 16 residues. With 0 bases removed from V and 2 bases from J, the gap between germline ends came to 10 bases. CDR1 LGHNA and CDR2 YSLEER come from the germline V gene. In DNA form, the CDR3 reads TGCGCCAGCAGCCAAGAAGGATTAGGAAACACCGGGGAGCTGTTTTTT. It translates to CASSQEGLGNTGELFF.

This clonotype was detected only a few times. The chain couples TRBV7-6 to TRBJ2-2; D not certain. Between the trimmed V and J ends, which lost 2 bases and 2 bases, there was a span of 6 bases. This CDR3 contains 14 residues. The germline CDR1 and CDR2 sequences are SGHVS and FNYEAQ. This chain's CDR3 is CASSLWDNTGELFF. DNA of the CDR3: TGTGCCAGCAGCTTATGGGATAACACCGGGGAGCTGTTTTTT. Looking up the rest from reference TRBV7-6 and TRBJ2-2 gives the full variable domain: GAGVSQSPRYKVTKRGQDVALRCDPISGHVSLYWYRQALGQGPEFLTYFNYEAQQDKSGLPNDRFSAERPEGSISTLTIQRTEQRDSAMYRCASSLWDNTGELFFGEGSRLTVL.

This clonotype was seen more than once but under ten times. The chain has TRBV28 and TRBJ2-1; 7 nucleotides agree with TRBD1. The V segment lost 6 bases and the J segment 7 bases; nucleotides outside the gene matches: 15. CDR3 length: 16 residues. Germline V gene lookup returns CDR1 MDHEN and CDR2 SYDVKM. Here the CDR3 reads CASSPGTVEMKNEQFF. For the CDR3, the DNA is TGTGCCAGCAGCCCCGGGACAGTGGAGATGAAGAATGAGCAGTTCTTC. Full variable domain (rest looked up from reference TRBV28 and TRBJ2-1): DVKVTQSSRYLVKRTGEKVFLECVQDMDHENMFWYRQDPGLGLRLIYFSYDVKMKEKGDIPEGYSVSREKKERFSLILESASTNQTSMYLCASSPGTVEMKNEQFFGPGTRLTVL.